This is a list of T cell receptor beta chains from one sample in a study of regulatory T cells in long-lasting Graves disease. TCRdb itself ran the multiplex PCR reads through MiXCR, one entry per CDR3 protein. This table has a few hundred thousand distinct CDR3 sequences, roughly a fifth appearing once. The starting material was peripheral blood mononuclear cells (PBMCs), obtained when the disease was refractory, from a patient treated with antithyroid drugs. The receptor source for this set is a female donor with Graves disease. Both conserved end residues are trimmed from each CDR3.

>TRBJ2-7|TRBV7-2
ASSLGSNTYEQY
>TRBJ1-6|TRBV7-9
ASRHDLEGALGNSPLH
>TRBJ1-6|TRBV12-5
ASGSENSPLH
>TRBJ2-1|TRBV6-5
ASSYSRLVYSGGSYNEQF
>TRBJ1-1|TRBV7-2
ASSLDSVTEAF
>TRBJ1-2|TRBV6-1
ASSVNGLNYGYT
>TRBJ1-1|TRBV6-1
ASSPRGGLNTEAF
>TRBJ1-4|TRBV28
ASSSPILLYETGDSTNEKLF
>TRBJ2-1|TRBV11-3
ASSLDRYLAASYNEQF
>TRBJ2-7|TRBV5-1
ASSTTGDTNSYEQY